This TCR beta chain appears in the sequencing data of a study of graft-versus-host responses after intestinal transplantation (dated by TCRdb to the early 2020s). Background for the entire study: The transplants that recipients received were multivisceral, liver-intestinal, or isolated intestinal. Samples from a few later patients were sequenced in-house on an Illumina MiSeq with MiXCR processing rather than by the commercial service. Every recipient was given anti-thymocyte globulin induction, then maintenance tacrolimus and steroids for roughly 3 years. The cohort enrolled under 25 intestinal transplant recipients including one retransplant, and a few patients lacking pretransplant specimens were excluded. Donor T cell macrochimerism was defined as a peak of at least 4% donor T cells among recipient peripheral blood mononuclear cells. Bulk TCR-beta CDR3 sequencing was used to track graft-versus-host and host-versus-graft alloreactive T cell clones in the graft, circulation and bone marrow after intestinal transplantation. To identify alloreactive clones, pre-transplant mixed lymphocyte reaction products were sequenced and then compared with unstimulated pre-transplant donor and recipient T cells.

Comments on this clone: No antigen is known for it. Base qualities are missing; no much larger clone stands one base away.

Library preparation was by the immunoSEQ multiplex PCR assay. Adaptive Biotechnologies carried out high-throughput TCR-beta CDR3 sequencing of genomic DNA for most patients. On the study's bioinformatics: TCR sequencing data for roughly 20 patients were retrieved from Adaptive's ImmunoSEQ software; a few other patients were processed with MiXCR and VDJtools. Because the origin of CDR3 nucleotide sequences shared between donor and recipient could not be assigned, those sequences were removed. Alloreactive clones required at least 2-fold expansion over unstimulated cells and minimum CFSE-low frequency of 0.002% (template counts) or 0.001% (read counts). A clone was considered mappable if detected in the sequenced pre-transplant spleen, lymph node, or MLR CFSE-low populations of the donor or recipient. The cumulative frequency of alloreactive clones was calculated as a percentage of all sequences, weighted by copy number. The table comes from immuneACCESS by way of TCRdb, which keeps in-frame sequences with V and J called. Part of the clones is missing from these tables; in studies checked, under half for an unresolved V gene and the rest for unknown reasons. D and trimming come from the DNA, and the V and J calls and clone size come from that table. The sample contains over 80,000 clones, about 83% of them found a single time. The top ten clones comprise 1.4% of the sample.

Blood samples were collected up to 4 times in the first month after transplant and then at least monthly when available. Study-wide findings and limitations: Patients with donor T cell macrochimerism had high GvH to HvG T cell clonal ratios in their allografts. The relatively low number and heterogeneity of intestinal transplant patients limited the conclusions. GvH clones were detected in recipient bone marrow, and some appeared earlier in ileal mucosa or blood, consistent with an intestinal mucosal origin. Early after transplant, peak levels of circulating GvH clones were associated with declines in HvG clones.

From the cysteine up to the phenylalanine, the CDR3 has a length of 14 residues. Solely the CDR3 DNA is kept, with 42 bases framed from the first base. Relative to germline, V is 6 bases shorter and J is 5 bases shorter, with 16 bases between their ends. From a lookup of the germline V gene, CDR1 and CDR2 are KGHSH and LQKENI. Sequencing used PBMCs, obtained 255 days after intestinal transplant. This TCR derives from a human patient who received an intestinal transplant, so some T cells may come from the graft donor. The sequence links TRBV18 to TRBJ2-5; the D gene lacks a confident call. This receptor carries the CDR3 CASSPKRRQETQYF. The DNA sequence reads TGTGCCAGCTCCCCTAAGAGGCGTCAGGAGACCCAGTACTTC.